Below are 21 T cell receptor beta chains sequenced from a single sample in a study of cytomegalovirus exposure and HLA in healthy donors. PCR used 60 Vbeta primers and 13 Jbeta primers. Here immunoSEQ multiplex PCR was the method, and the copy in TCRdb shows in-frame clones only, minus some. The table records over 100,000 clones, less than 65% of them present only once. The sample comprised PBMCs. Receptor source: a middle-aged man in good health and CMV-seropositive.

The rearrangement uses TRBV6-5 and TRBJ1-2, with D tentatively TRBD1 (6 bases). Germline V gives CDR1 MNHEY, CDR2 SVGAGI. The CDR3 has 15 amino acids. Trimming took 5 bases from V and 4 from J, leaving 17 bases between them. In DNA, the CDR3 is TGTGCCAGCAGTCCCAGCGGGGGCCTCCCCTATGGCTACACCTTC. As protein: CASSPSGGLPYGYTF.

The chain employs TRBV9 and TRBJ2-2; 7 bases align to TRBD1. Trimming removed 4 bases from V and 5 bases from J; junction bases left unmatched: 20. Germline V gives CDR1 SGDLS, CDR2 YYNGEE. The CDR3 has 19 residues. The CDR3 sequence is CASSIRTGGELVKTGELFF. The DNA of the CDR3 is TGTGCCAGCAGCATTCGGACAGGTGGCGAACTAGTAAAAACCGGGGAGCTGTTTTTT.

The chain couples TRBV6-1 to TRBJ1-4, with 7 bases identical to TRBD1. Looked up from germline, CDR1 is MNHNS and CDR2 is SASEGT. The CDR3 runs to 13 residues. J lost 8 bases, V lost 6 bases, and 6 bases had no gene match. CDR3 residues: CASRYDRDEKLFF. The CDR3 region has the DNA TGTGCCAGCAGATACGACAGGGACGAAAAACTGTTTTTT.

V and J are TRBV6-5 and TRBJ1-2; TRBD1 might be the D (6 bases). Trimming removed 6 bases from V and 7 bases from J, with 21 bases in between. The CDR3 is 15 residues long. Per germline, CDR1 MNHEY and CDR2 SVGAGI. Here the CDR3 DNA reads TGTGCCAGCAGGCGAAACCCTAACAGGGATGGTGGCTACACCTTC. The encoded protein is CASRRNPNRDGGYTF.

The chain has TRBV28 and TRBJ1-4, with D possibly being TRBD1 (5 bases). Deletions cut 2 bases from V and 8 bases from J, with 12 bases between. Germline values: CDR1 MDHEN, CDR2 SYDVKM. This CDR3 contains 14 residues. The CDR3 sequence: CASSLRGTPEKLFF. DNA for the CDR3: TGTGCCAGCAGTTTACGCGGGACCCCAGAAAAACTGTTTTTT.

The chain is built from TRBV2 and TRBJ1-6, with D tentatively TRBD1 (6 bases). Per germline, CDR1 SNHLY and CDR2 FYNNEI. V was trimmed by 6 bases and J by 9 bases, leaving 18 bases between them. This CDR3 contains 15 residues. CDR3 bases: TGTGCCAGCAGCTCACAGGGTTTGCAAAGTTCACCCCTCCACTTT. This gives the protein CASSSQGLQSSPLHF.

The V gene is TRBV13, the J gene TRBJ2-5; 15 nucleotides line up with TRBD2. The CDR3 has 17 residues. After removal of 0 bases from V and 5 bases from J, the junction contained 4 bases not matched to a gene. Germline V lookup: CDR1 PRHDT, CDR2 FYEKMQ (reference sequence). The CDR3 sequence: CASSLGAGTSGGETQYF. Here the CDR3 DNA reads TGTGCCAGCAGCTTAGGAGCGGGGACTAGCGGGGGGGAGACCCAGTACTTC.

V is TRBV7-2 and J is TRBJ2-1, with 10 bases lining up with TRBD2. The germline V gene has CDR1 SGHTA and CDR2 FQGNSA. V lost 5 bases and J lost 3; bases outside the gene matches: 7. The CDR3 loop spans 16 amino acids. CDR3 loop: CASSPLAGVNYNEQFF. Written as DNA, the CDR3 is TGTGCCAGCAGCCCCCTAGCGGGAGTCAACTACAATGAGCAGTTCTTC.

This chain joins TRBV9 and TRBJ2-5; TRBD2 matches at 10 bases. V was clipped by 7 bases and J by 5 bases; unmatched bases: 11. The germline CDR1 and CDR2 sequences are SGDLS and YYNGEE. The CDR3 covers 15 residues. CDR3 in DNA: TGTGCCAGCTGCCAGGGAAGCGGGAGGGGTGAGACCCAGTACTTC. Protein product: CASCQGSGRGETQYF.

V usage is TRBV6-1 and J usage is TRBJ2-1; 9 bases fit TRBD1. Germline lookup yields CDR1 MNHNS and CDR2 SASEGT. The CDR3 runs to 14 residues. With V trimmed by 5 bases and J by 5 bases, 4 bases remained unmatched. In DNA form, the CDR3 reads TGTGCCAGCAGTCCCCGGGACAGGGACAATGAGCAGTTCTTC. Translated: CASSPRDRDNEQFF.

This sequence joins TRBV18 and TRBJ2-5; a weak D match, TRBD2 (6 bases). Germline assignment: CDR1 KGHSH and CDR2 LQKENI. CDR3 size: 15 residues. V lost 6 bases and J 2 bases, leaving 16 bases between the germline ends. The CDR3: CASSNTGGSQETQYF. The CDR3 nucleotides read TGTGCCAGCTCTAACACCGGAGGGAGTCAAGAGACCCAGTACTTC. Variable domain in full (rest from reference TRBV18 and TRBJ2-5): NAGVMQNPRHLVRRRGQEARLRCSPMKGHSHVYWYRQLPEEGLKFMVYLQKENIIDESGMPKERFSAEFPKEGPSILRIQQVVRGDSAAYFCASSNTGGSQETQYFGPGTRLLVL.

This rearrangement joins TRBV7-2 to TRBJ2-7, with D perhaps TRBD2 (6 bases). The germline V gene encodes CDR1 SGHTA and CDR2 FQGNSA. V gave up 1 base and J gave up 1 base, with 23 bases separating them. This CDR3 region has 19 residues. The CDR3 loop is CASSLVGGGNFGGSYEQYF. CDR3 DNA: TGTGCCAGCAGCTTAGTGGGGGGTGGGAACTTCGGTGGGTCCTACGAGCAGTACTTC.

The J gene is TRBJ2-7, the V gene TRBV30; D remains unclear. V was clipped by 2 bases and J by 0 bases, with 8 bases between them. The germline V gene has CDR1 GTSNPN and CDR2 SVGIG (reference sequence). The CDR3 contains 13 residues. CDR3 sequence (DNA): TGTGCCTGGAGTTACTCCGACTCCTACGAGCAGTACTTC. Translated, it gives CAWSYSDSYEQYF.

The V gene is TRBV21-1, the J gene TRBJ2-1; the table's D call, TRBD1, was not checked against the DNA. TRBV21-1 is a known pseudogene. CDR3 length: 17 residues. CDR3 residues: CASPGTARPVGYNEQFF. The CDR3 region has the DNA TGTGCCAGCCCAGGGACAGCCCGACCCGTGGGGTACAATGAGCAGTTCTTC.

This chain uses TRBV29-1 with TRBJ2-1, with 9 bases lining up with TRBD1. Germline CDR1 and CDR2: SQVTM and ANQGSEA. The J segment lost 5 bases and the V segment lost 7 bases, leaving 6 bases of the junction unmatched. The CDR3 contains 13 residues. The CDR3 nucleotides are TGCAGCGCAAACAGGGGGCAGGACAATGAGCAGTTCTTC. It yields the protein CSANRGQDNEQFF.

The chain combines TRBV10-3 with TRBJ2-1; TRBD2 matches at 8 bases. The length of the CDR3 is 18 residues. Germline V CDR1 and CDR2: ENHRY, SYGVKD. V lost 4 bases, J lost 0 bases, and 11 bases stayed unmatched. The CDR3 nucleotides are TGTGCCATCAGTGGGGGACTAGACCCGGGGAGCTCCTACAATGAGCAGTTCTTC. It codes for CAISGGLDPGSSYNEQFF.

The chain employs TRBV6-5 and TRBJ2-1; D uncertain. CDR1 and CDR2 (germline): MNHEY, SVGAGI. Trimming shortened V by 6 bases and J by 4 bases, and 13 bases separated the two germline ends. The length of the CDR3 is 14 residues. CDR3 in amino acids: CASSETRQYNEQFF. Written as DNA, the CDR3 is TGTGCCAGCAGCGAGACCAGGCAGTACAATGAGCAGTTCTTC.

The chain recombines TRBV5-1 with TRBJ1-5; the D gene is possibly TRBD1 (5 bases). The germline CDR1 and CDR2 sequences are SGHRS and YFSETQ. The ends were cut back, 5 bases at V and 8 bases at J, with 14 bases in the middle. The CDR3 contains 13 residues. The CDR3 DNA reads as TGCGCCAGCAGGCGGGACCCTGGGGAGCCCCAGCATTTT. This sequence encodes CASRRDPGEPQHF.

This chain joins TRBV5-1 and TRBJ2-5; 9 nucleotides line up with TRBD1. V shed 3 bases, J shed 4 bases, and the junction held 4 bases outside the gene matches. The germline V gene has CDR1 SGHRS and CDR2 YFSETQ. The CDR3 loop spans 14 amino acids. The CDR3 nucleotides are TGCGCCAGCAGCTGGGCGGACAGGGGAGAGACCCAGTACTTC. Translating it yields CASSWADRGETQYF.

V and J are TRBV30 and TRBJ1-5; 7 bases match TRBD1. Germline assignment: CDR1 GTSNPN and CDR2 SVGIG (reference sequence). The CDR3 spans 14 residues. With V trimmed by 4 bases and J by 5 bases, 8 bases remained unmatched. The CDR3 reads CAWTAGDRDQPQHF. The CDR3 nucleotides are TGTGCCTGGACGGCCGGCGACAGGGATCAGCCCCAGCATTTT.

This clone was seen a single time. The V call is TRBV6-5, the J call TRBJ2-1; D might be TRBD2 (6 bases). Germline V gene sequence: CDR1 MNHEY, CDR2 SVGAGI. This CDR3 is 13 amino acids long. Between the trimmed V and J ends, which lost 6 bases and 5 bases, there was a span of 11 bases. CDR3 DNA sequence: TGTGCCAGCAGACGGGGGTGGGACAATGAGCAGTTCTTC. This sequence encodes CASRRGWDNEQFF.